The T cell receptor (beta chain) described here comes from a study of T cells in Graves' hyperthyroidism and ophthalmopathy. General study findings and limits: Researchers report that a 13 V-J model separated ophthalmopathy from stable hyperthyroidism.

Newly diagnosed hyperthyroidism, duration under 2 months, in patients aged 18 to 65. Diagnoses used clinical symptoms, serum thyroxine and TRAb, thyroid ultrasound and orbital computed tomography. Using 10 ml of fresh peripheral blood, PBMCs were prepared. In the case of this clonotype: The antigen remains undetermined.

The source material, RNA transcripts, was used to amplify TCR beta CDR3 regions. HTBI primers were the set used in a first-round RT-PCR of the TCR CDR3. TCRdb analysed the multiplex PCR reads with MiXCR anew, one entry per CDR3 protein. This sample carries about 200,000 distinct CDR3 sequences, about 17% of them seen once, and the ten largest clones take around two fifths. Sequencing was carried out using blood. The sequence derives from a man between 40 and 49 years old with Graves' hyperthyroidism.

The CDR3 bases are TGTGCCAGCAGCACCGAGGGACAGGGGTACGAGCAGTACTTC. This encodes CASSTEGQGYEQYF. This chain joins TRBV7-9 and TRBJ2-7; TRBD1 matches 10 bases. Looked up from germline, CDR1 is SEHNR and CDR2 is FQNEAQ (reference sequence). With V trimmed by 5 bases and J by 4 bases, 5 bases remained unmatched. This CDR3 comprises 14 residues.